The next 13 T cell receptor beta chains were all read from a single sample in a study of low-dose radiotherapy and immunotherapy resistance in tumors. Alpha and beta chains were covered, as first-strand cDNA relied on TRAV- and TRBV-specific primers. The authors amplified TCRs for approximately 20 PCR cycles with a constant-region primer and a V-primer adapter. TCRdb fed the reads into MiXCR, producing one record per CDR3 protein. The sample lists 70,000 to 95,000 distinct CDR3 sequences, over 15% seen once, with 2.8% in the top ten. Time point indicated: before trial treatment. Sequencing was performed on PBMCs, taken before treatment. The receptors shown here come from a male donor with prostate cancer.

This clonotype has at least ten counts. This chain connects TRBV2 to TRBJ2-1, with 10 bases aligning to TRBD1. V gave up 6 bases and J gave up 5 bases; unmatched junction bases: 7. The CDR3 is 15 residues long. The germline gives CDR1 SNHLY, CDR2 FYNNEI. CDR3 sequence reads: CASSFRDRGNNEQFF. The CDR3 nucleotides read TGTGCCAGCAGCTTCCGGGACAGGGGAAACAATGAGCAGTTCTTC.

There are many counts of this clonotype. V and J are TRBV20-1 and TRBJ2-3, with D hard to call. Trimming cost V 0 bases and J 1 base, with 11 bases left between them. CDR3 length: 15 amino acids. The germline gives CDR1 DFQATT, CDR2 SNEGSKA (reference sequence). The CDR3 DNA is TGCAGTGCTAGAGATCTTATTGGGCGCACAGATACGCAGTATTTT. This codes for CSARDLIGRTDTQYF.

At least ten counts were recorded for this clonotype. The chain is built from TRBV5-6 and TRBJ2-7; no definite D call. Trimming removed 4 bases from V and 2 bases from J, with 10 bases in between. The germline gives CDR1 SGHDT, CDR2 YYEEEE. The CDR3 has 13 residues. The CDR3 sequence is CASSLQVTYEQYF. The CDR3 DNA is TGTGCCAGCAGCCTGCAGGTTACCTACGAGCAGTACTTC.

This clonotype qualifies as medium-sized. The chain carries TRBV5-4 and TRBJ2-2, with D tentatively TRBD1 (6 bases). CDR3 length: 15 residues. The germline V and J ends were trimmed by 4 bases and 8 bases, with 18 bases remaining between them. Per germline, CDR1 SGHNT and CDR2 YYREEE (reference sequence). Here the CDR3 reads CASSRGPRQVGELFF. The CDR3 bases are TGTGCCAGCAGCCGCGGCCCGAGACAGGTTGGGGAGCTGTTTTTT.

This clonotype was seen many times. The genes are TRBV3-1 and TRBJ2-1, with D uncertain. This CDR3 is 12 amino acids long. The germline V and J ends were trimmed by 4 bases and 9 bases, with 10 bases remaining between them. CDR1 LGHDT and CDR2 YNNKEL come from the germline V gene (reference sequence). The CDR3 bases are TGTGCCAGCAGCCTGGTAGAGGCTGAGCAGTTCTTC. It yields the protein CASSLVEAEQFF.

This clonotype was counted many times. The chain recombines TRBV11-2 with TRBJ2-3; 9 bases align to TRBD2. CDR3 length equals 15 residues. Germline V gene sequence: CDR1 SGHAT, CDR2 FQNNGV. V shed 5 bases and J 6 bases; nucleotides not matched to a gene: 9. CDR3 DNA sequence: TGTGCCAGCAGCCCGGCGGGGGGGCAAGTGGATACGCAGTATTTT. Protein product: CASSPAGGQVDTQYF.

This clonotype was seen many times. This sequence joins TRBV7-9 and TRBJ2-6, with D possibly matching TRBD1 (6 bases). V was shortened by 5 bases and J by 0 bases, with 17 bases between the two germline ends. CDR1 and CDR2 from the germline V gene are SEHNR and FQNEAQ (reference sequence). CDR3 length: 18 amino acids. CDR3 sequence reads: CASSDKTGLLSGANVLTF. As DNA, the CDR3 is TGTGCCAGCAGCGACAAGACAGGTTTACTCTCTGGGGCCAACGTCCTGACTTTC.

The chain is built from TRBV7-6 and TRBJ2-5, with D perhaps TRBD1 (5 bases). With 1 base removed from V and 6 bases from J, the gap between germline ends came to 15 bases. This CDR3 has 15 amino acids. Germline CDR1 and CDR2: SGHVS and FNYEAQ. The CDR3 DNA reads TGTGCCAGCAGCTTAGTTGGGGTCAGGGAAAAGACCCAGTACTTC. Encoded protein: CASSLVGVREKTQYF.

This clonotype occurred many times. This chain uses TRBV4-2 with TRBJ2-1; D gene ambiguous. Trimming removed 0 bases at V and 7 bases at J, with 13 bases between. Per the germline V gene, CDR1 is LGHNA and CDR2 is YNFKEQ. CDR3 length equals 15 residues. The CDR3 DNA sequence: TGTGCCAGCAGCCAAGATCGCGATCCCAGGAATGAGCAGTTCTTC. Its translation: CASSQDRDPRNEQFF.

This clonotype was observed at least ten times. The chain employs TRBV5-1 and TRBJ2-7, with 7 bases that match TRBD1. This CDR3 is built from 15 residues. V was pared by 4 bases and J by 1 base, with 8 bases of the junction left unmatched. Germline CDR1 SGHRS, CDR2 YFSETQ. CDR3 protein: CASSPAGRGSYEQYF. The DNA of the CDR3 is TGCGCCAGCAGCCCGGCCGGCAGGGGGTCCTACGAGCAGTACTTC.

This clonotype showed up many times. The chain uses TRBV29-1 and TRBJ2-2; the D is unclear. The CDR3 contains 11 residues. V was clipped by 5 bases and J by 6 bases, with 7 bases between them. Germline assignment: CDR1 SQVTM and CDR2 ANQGSEA. The DNA of the CDR3 is TGCAGCGTTCTAGACTCCGGGGAGCTGTTTTTT. Its protein is CSVLDSGELFF.

Many counts were recorded for this clonotype. The chain combines TRBV29-1 with TRBJ1-1, with D hard to call. Germline V gives CDR1 SQVTM, CDR2 ANQGSEA. This CDR3 region has 13 residues. Trimming pared 2 bases from V and 0 bases from J, leaving 7 bases between. The CDR3 DNA is TGCAGCGTTGAAAGACCGATGAACACTGAAGCTTTCTTT. Translation: CSVERPMNTEAFF.

In regard to this clonotype: Because the CDR3's place on the DNA is in doubt, the DNA is left out and the CDR3 is given as listed by TCRdb. This CDR3 is CASISSGATNEKLFFFF. The rearrangement joins TRBV6-1 to TRBJ1-4. Germline lookup yields CDR1 MNHNS and CDR2 SASEGT. The CDR3 spans 17 amino acids, including both terminal residues.